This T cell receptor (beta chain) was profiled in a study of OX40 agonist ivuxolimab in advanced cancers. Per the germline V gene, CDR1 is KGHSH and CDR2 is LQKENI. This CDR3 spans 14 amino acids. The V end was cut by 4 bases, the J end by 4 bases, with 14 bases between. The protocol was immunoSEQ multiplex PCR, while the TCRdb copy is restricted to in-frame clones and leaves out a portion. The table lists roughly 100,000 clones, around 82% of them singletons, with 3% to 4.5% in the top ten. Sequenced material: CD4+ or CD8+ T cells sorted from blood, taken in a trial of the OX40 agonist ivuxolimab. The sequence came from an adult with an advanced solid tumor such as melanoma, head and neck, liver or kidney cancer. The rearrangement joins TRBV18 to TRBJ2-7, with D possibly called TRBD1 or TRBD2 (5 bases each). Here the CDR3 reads CASSLSSGGYEQYF. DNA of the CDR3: TGTGCCAGCTCACTCTCCAGTGGGGGTTACGAGCAGTACTTC.